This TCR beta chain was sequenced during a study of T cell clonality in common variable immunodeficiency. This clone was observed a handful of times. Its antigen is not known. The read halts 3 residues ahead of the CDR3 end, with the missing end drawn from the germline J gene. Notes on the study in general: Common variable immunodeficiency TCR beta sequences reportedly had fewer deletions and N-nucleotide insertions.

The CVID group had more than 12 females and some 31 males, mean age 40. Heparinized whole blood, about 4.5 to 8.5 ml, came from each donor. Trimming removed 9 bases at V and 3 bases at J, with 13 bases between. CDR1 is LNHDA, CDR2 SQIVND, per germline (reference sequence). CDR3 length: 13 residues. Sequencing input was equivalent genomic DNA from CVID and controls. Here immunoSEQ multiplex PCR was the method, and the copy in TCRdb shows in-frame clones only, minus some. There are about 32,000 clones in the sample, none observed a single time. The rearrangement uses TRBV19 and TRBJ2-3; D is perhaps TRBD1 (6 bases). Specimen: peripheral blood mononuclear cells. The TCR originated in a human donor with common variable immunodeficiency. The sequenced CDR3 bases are TGTGCCAGCATGACCCAGGGGACAGATACG. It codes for CASMTQGTDT. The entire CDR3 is CASMTQGTDTQYF.